Shown below are 32 T cell receptor beta chains from a single sample sequenced in a study of T-cell reconstitution after alpha-beta-depleted transplantation in children. Preparing the TCRbeta library involved the use of unique molecular identifiers. TCRdb fed the PCR reads into MiXCR, producing one record per CDR3 protein. The repertoire consists of about 540,000 distinct CDR3 sequences, with 18% occurring once and the leading ten covering around 3.3%. Source: PBMCs from the stem cell graft donor, taken from the stem cell graft. These receptors were obtained from a human donor who donated a stem cell graft to a child with acute lymphoblastic leukemia.

The gene calls are TRBV7-9 and TRBJ2-5; D remains unclear. This CDR3 region has 14 residues. Germline V lookup: CDR1 SEHNR, CDR2 FQNEAQ (reference sequence). Deletions cut 3 bases from V and 1 base from J, with 9 bases between. The CDR3 protein is CASSFVGSQETQYF. Written as DNA, the CDR3 is TGTGCCAGCAGCTTTGTAGGGTCCCAAGAGACCCAGTACTTC.

This clonotype was recorded a few times. The J gene is TRBJ2-3, the V gene TRBV10-3; 14 bases are shared with TRBD2. Germline V gives CDR1 ENHRY, CDR2 SYGVKD. V lost 2 bases, J lost 4 bases, and 2 bases stayed unmatched. This CDR3 has 16 amino acids. CDR3 DNA sequence: TGTGCCATCAGTGAGGGGGGACTAGCGGGAGCAGATACGCAGTATTTT. This translates into CAISEGGLAGADTQYF.

This clonotype has a count of ten or more. The genes are TRBV5-1 and TRBJ2-7; 7 positions match TRBD1. V dropped 4 bases and J dropped 2; count of bases not matched to a gene: 3. The CDR3 runs 13 residues. The V gene's germline CDR1 is SGHRS and CDR2 YFSETQ. The CDR3 DNA follows: TGCGCCAGCAGCCCAGGGGGTACCTACGAGCAGTACTTC. It is translated as CASSPGGTYEQYF. Full variable domain (remainder filled in from reference TRBV5-1 and TRBJ2-7): KAGVTQTPRYLIKTRGQQVTLSCSPISGHRSVSWYQQTPGQGLQFLFEYFSETQRNKGNFPGRFSGRQFSNSRSEMNVSTLELGDSALYLCASSPGGTYEQYFGPGTRLTVT.

This chain joins TRBV5-1 and TRBJ2-3; the D gene could be TRBD1 or TRBD2 (5 bases each). The CDR3 sequence is 15 residues long. CDR1 and CDR2 from the germline V gene are SGHRS and YFSETQ. The ends were cut back, 3 bases at V and 2 bases at J, with 13 bases in the middle. CDR3 DNA sequence: TGCGCCAGCAGCTCCGGGACCCAAACCACAGATACGCAGTATTTT. Amino acid sequence: CASSSGTQTTDTQYF.

This clonotype has just a few counts. The J gene is TRBJ2-7, the V gene TRBV6-5; the D gene is possibly TRBD1 (5 bases). V lost 0 bases and J lost 0, with 12 bases in between. Germline lookup yields CDR1 MNHEY and CDR2 SVGAGI. CDR3 length equals 16 residues. The CDR3 DNA sequence: TGTGCCAGCAGTTACTCGAGCGTAGGGGCCTCCTACGAGCAGTACTTC. It translates to CASSYSSVGASYEQYF.

The rearrangement joins TRBV9 to TRBJ2-2; D is perhaps TRBD2 (6 bases). Germline CDR1 is SGDLS and CDR2 is YYNGEE. V gave up 7 bases and J gave up 1 base, with 8 bases separating them. The CDR3 sequence is 13 residues long. CDR3: CASGGVNTGELFF. Written as DNA, the CDR3 is TGTGCCAGCGGAGGGGTGAACACCGGGGAGCTGTTTTTT.

The chain employs TRBV11-2 and TRBJ1-1; no clear D. V dropped 5 bases and J dropped 3 bases, with 19 bases sitting between them. Germline-derived CDR1 and CDR2 are SGHAT and FQNNGV. The CDR3 runs 16 residues. CDR3 DNA sequence: TGTGCCAGCAGCCCAATTGGTCGTCGGGAGCACACTGAAGCTTTCTTT. Its translation: CASSPIGRREHTEAFF.

In its sample, this clonotype was seen a few times. J is TRBJ2-2 and V is TRBV2; D may be TRBD1 or TRBD2 (5 bases each). The CDR3 runs to 14 residues. Germline V gives CDR1 SNHLY, CDR2 FYNNEI. Trimming took 4 bases from V and 5 from J, leaving 11 bases between them. This CDR3 is CASSVGPRTGELFF. CDR3 sequence (DNA): TGTGCCAGCAGTGTGGGACCGAGGACCGGGGAGCTGTTTTTT.

In its sample, this clonotype was seen a few times. V and J are TRBV27 and TRBJ2-5; 7 nucleotides match TRBD2. The V gene end was trimmed by 3 bases and the J gene end by 9 bases; junction bases not matched to a gene: 10. In germline, CDR1 is MNHEY, CDR2 SMNVEV (reference sequence). The CDR3 runs to 14 residues. CDR3 region: CASSFKRDALSQYF. The CDR3 DNA follows: TGTGCCAGCAGTTTTAAGCGGGATGCGTTGTCCCAGTACTTC.

This clonotype came up a few times. DNA of the CDR3: TGTGCCAGCGCATTGGACCCCTACTCTGGAAACACCATATATTTT. This translates into CASALDPYSGNTIYF. The rearrangement joins TRBV9 to TRBJ1-3; D not certain. Per the germline V gene, CDR1 is SGDLS and CDR2 is YYNGEE. CDR3 length: 15 residues. V was pared by 7 bases and J by 0 bases, with 14 bases between. The whole variable domain, remainder taken from reference TRBV9 and TRBJ1-3, is DSGVTQTPKHLITATGQRVTLRCSPRSGDLSVYWYQQSLDQGLQFLIQYYNGEERAKGNILERFSAQQFPDLHSELNLSSLELGDSALYFCASALDPYSGNTIYFGEGSWLTVV.

The V call is TRBV19, the J call TRBJ2-5; D unclear. Germline V gene sequence: CDR1 LNHDA, CDR2 SQIVND (reference sequence). V dropped 4 bases and J dropped 1 base, with 13 bases sitting between them. The CDR3 loop spans 15 amino acids. CDR3: CASSRKTGLQETQYF. The CDR3 DNA is TGTGCCAGTAGTAGGAAGACGGGCCTCCAAGAGACCCAGTACTTC.

The chain recombines TRBV12-3 or TRBV12-4 with TRBJ2-1; D not resolved. CDR3 length: 13 amino acids. V lost 3 bases to trimming and J lost 6 bases, with 9 bases between them. CDR3 DNA: TGTGCCAGCAGTTTTGGGGATCCCAATGAGCAGTTCTTC. Translated: CASSFGDPNEQFF.

The rearrangement links TRBV10-2 to TRBJ2-1, with TRBD2 identical over 10 bases. This CDR3 has 15 amino acids. Looked up from germline, CDR1 is WSHSY and CDR2 is SAAADI. Unmatched junction bases numbered 11, after V lost 6 bases and J lost 9 bases. The CDR3 sequence is CASRLTGTSEGEQFF. CDR3 sequence (DNA): TGCGCCAGCAGGCTTACCGGGACTAGCGAGGGTGAGCAGTTCTTC.

This clonotype was detected only a few times. The V and J genes are TRBV4-1 and TRBJ2-2; TRBD1 is a possible D gene (6 bases). The ends were cut back, 0 bases at V and 5 bases at J, with 13 bases in the middle. The germline V gene has CDR1 MGHRA and CDR2 YSYEKL. This CDR3 region has 16 residues. The CDR3 spells CASSQENRVFTGELFF. The CDR3 coding sequence is TGCGCCAGCAGCCAAGAGAACAGGGTGTTTACCGGGGAGCTGTTTTTT.

With respect to this clonotype: The junction departs from the called germline gene at one end, perhaps through a read error. The V gene is TRBV29-1, the J gene TRBJ1-2; 9 bases are shared with TRBD1. Per germline, CDR1 SQVTM and CDR2 ANQGSEA. The length of the CDR3 is 15 residues. CDR3 in DNA: TGCGGCGTCTGGCAACAGGGACAGGGTTTTCGTGGCTACACCTTC. It encodes CGVWQQGQGFRGYTF. Together with reference TRBV29-1 and TRBJ1-2, the CDR3 gives the full variable domain: SAVISQKPSRDICQRGTSLTIQCQVDSQVTMMFWYRQQPGQSLTLIATANQGSEATYESGFVIDKFPISRPNLTFSTLTVSNMSPEDSSIYLCGVWQQGQGFRGYTFGSGTRLTVV.

The chain is built from TRBV12-3 or TRBV12-4 and TRBJ2-2; D perhaps matches TRBD1 (6 bases). The V gene lost 6 bases and the J gene lost 0 bases, with 8 bases spanning the gap. The CDR3 loop spans 14 amino acids. The DNA for the CDR3 is TGTGCCAGCAGGCAGGGGTCGAACACCGGGGAGCTGTTTTTT. As protein: CASRQGSNTGELFF.

The V and J genes are TRBV20-1 and TRBJ1-5; TRBD1 matches at 8 bases. Germline CDR1 DFQATT, CDR2 SNEGSKA (reference sequence). The CDR3 runs 14 residues. Germline trimming cut 1 base from V and 5 bases from J; bases unmatched to any gene: 4. Written as DNA, the CDR3 is TGCAGTGCTAGAGGTAGACAGGGGTATCAGCCCCAGCATTTT. The encoded protein is CSARGRQGYQPQHF.

The chain couples TRBV19 to TRBJ1-5, with D unresolved. With 3 bases removed from V and 1 base from J, the gap between germline ends came to 16 bases. Germline V gene data show CDR1 as LNHDA and CDR2 as SQIVND (reference sequence). The CDR3 loop spans 17 amino acids. CDR3 coding DNA: TGTGCCAGTAGTATCCTTCTCCGGGCGGAGAGCAATCAGCCCCAGCATTTT. Its translation is CASSILLRAESNQPQHF.

V and J are TRBV19 and TRBJ2-5; no definite D call. Germline values: CDR1 LNHDA, CDR2 SQIVND (reference sequence). This CDR3 spans 13 amino acids. V dropped 4 bases and J dropped 1 base, with 7 bases sitting between them. The CDR3 DNA is TGTGCCAGTAGTACGTTCGCCCAAGAGACCCAGTACTTC. Translation: CASSTFAQETQYF.

The V call is TRBV15, the J call TRBJ1-6; 7 positions match TRBD1. This CDR3 region has 13 residues. Losses at the gene ends were 5 bases for V and 11 bases for J; bases not matched to a gene: 6. CDR1 is LNHNV and CDR2 is YYDKDF in the germline V gene (reference sequence). CDR3 nucleotides: TGTGCCACCAGCGACAGGGAAGGGCCACCCCTCCACTTT. This codes for CATSDREGPPLHF.

This clonotype was picked up a small number of times. The chain recombines TRBV27 with TRBJ2-7; D not certain. In germline, CDR1 is MNHEY, CDR2 SMNVEV (reference sequence). The CDR3 runs 14 residues. The ends were cut back, 2 bases at V and 3 bases at J, with 11 bases in the middle. The CDR3 protein is CASSLGQAGYEQYF. For the CDR3, the DNA is TGTGCCAGCAGTTTAGGGCAGGCTGGCTACGAGCAGTACTTC.

This clonotype occurred a few times. The genes are TRBV10-2 and TRBJ2-1, with 8 positions matching TRBD2. This CDR3 region has 18 residues. V lost 6 bases and J lost 3; bases outside the gene matches: 16. Germline CDR1 WSHSY, CDR2 SAAADI. CDR3 nucleotide sequence: TGCGCCAGCAGGGAAAGGACTAGCCTAATAGCGTTCTACAATGAGCAGTTCTTC. It encodes CASRERTSLIAFYNEQFF.

The chain couples TRBV2 to TRBJ1-6; D is perhaps TRBD1 (6 bases). V gave up 6 bases and J gave up 7 bases, with 16 bases separating them. Germline V gene data show CDR1 as SNHLY and CDR2 as FYNNEI. The CDR3 loop spans 15 amino acids. CDR3 in amino acids: CASSRTLRGNSPLHF. CDR3 nucleotide sequence: TGTGCCAGCAGCAGGACCCTTAGGGGGAATTCACCCCTCCACTTT.

This clonotype was counted many times. J is TRBJ2-7 and V is TRBV27; D unresolved. The CDR3 is 15 amino acids. Per the germline V gene, CDR1 is MNHEY and CDR2 is SMNVEV (reference sequence). Trimming stripped 1 base from V and 2 bases from J, with 12 bases between. CDR3 nucleotides: TGTGCCAGCAGTTTATTGGACGGACCGGCCTACGAGCAGTACTTC. Its protein product is CASSLLDGPAYEQYF.

The rearrangement links TRBV20-1 to TRBJ2-1; D may be TRBD2 (6 bases). Germline lookup yields CDR1 DFQATT and CDR2 SNEGSKA (reference sequence). The CDR3 is 15 residues long. Deletions cut 0 bases from V and 5 bases from J, with 14 bases between. The chain's CDR3 is CSARDPAGYHNEQFF. DNA for the CDR3: TGCAGTGCTAGAGATCCGGCGGGATATCACAATGAGCAGTTCTTC.

J is TRBJ1-1 and V is TRBV27; D is perhaps TRBD1 (5 bases). Germline V gene sequence: CDR1 MNHEY, CDR2 SMNVEV (reference sequence). This CDR3 has 15 amino acids. V shed 7 bases and J shed 7 bases, with 22 bases lying between them. As DNA, the CDR3 is TGTGCCAGCACCCTGGGAGGGACGCCCGTAAGTGAAGCTTTCTTT. Its translation is CASTLGGTPVSEAFF.

V usage is TRBV9 and J usage is TRBJ1-1; D remains unclear. V lost 0 bases, J lost 3 bases, and 9 bases lay in between. The CDR3 is 14 amino acids. CDR1 and CDR2 from the germline V gene are SGDLS and YYNGEE. The CDR3 sequence is CASSVGPEYTEAFF. The CDR3 coding sequence is TGTGCCAGCAGCGTAGGTCCGGAGTACACTGAAGCTTTCTTT.

The V call is TRBV5-1, the J call TRBJ2-2; the match to TRBD2 covers 7 bases. V was pared by 1 base and J by 6 bases, with 3 bases of the junction left unmatched. The CDR3 consists of 14 residues. The germline V gene encodes CDR1 SGHRS and CDR2 YFSETQ. CDR3 loop: CASSLPLAAGELFF. In DNA form, the CDR3 reads TGCGCCAGCAGCTTGCCGCTAGCGGCCGGGGAGCTGTTTTTT.

This clonotype was seen a handful of times. The rearrangement joins TRBV5-1 to TRBJ1-1; D unresolved. Between the trimmed V and J ends, which lost 3 bases and 0 bases, there was a span of 12 bases. CDR3 length: 15 residues. CDR1 SGHRS and CDR2 YFSETQ come from the germline V gene. The CDR3 DNA reads TGCGCCAGCAGCTGGCTACGGTCCATGAACACTGAAGCTTTCTTT. The encoded protein is CASSWLRSMNTEAFF.

This clonotype was observed a few times. CDR3 sequence reads: CASSLMSGIYNEQFF. The CDR3 coding sequence is TGTGCCAGCAGCTTAATGAGCGGGATCTACAATGAGCAGTTCTTC. The V and J genes are TRBV7-6 and TRBJ2-1; TRBD2 aligns across 7 bases. The CDR3 has 15 amino acids. Germline-derived CDR1 and CDR2 are SGHVS and FNYEAQ. Trimming took 2 bases from V and 3 from J; bases not matched to a gene: 4.

This clonotype has only a few counts. V and J are TRBV5-6 and TRBJ1-4; TRBD1 matches 7 bases. The CDR3 extends over 15 amino acids. V shed 2 bases and J 8 bases; nucleotides not matched to a gene: 9. From germline, CDR1 is SGHDT and CDR2 YYEEEE. The CDR3 DNA reads as TGTGCCAGCAGCTTCTTACAGGGGATCCGGGAAAAACTGTTTTTT. Its protein product is CASSFLQGIREKLFF.

The V call is TRBV5-6, the J call TRBJ2-7, with 12 bases identical to TRBD2. V lost 0 bases to trimming and J lost 5 bases; unmatched junction nucleotides: 3. Germline assignment: CDR1 SGHDT and CDR2 YYEEEE. This CDR3 is built from 15 residues. The CDR3 is CASSLALAGGHEQYF. CDR3 nucleotide sequence: TGTGCCAGCAGCTTGGCACTAGCGGGAGGACACGAGCAGTACTTC.